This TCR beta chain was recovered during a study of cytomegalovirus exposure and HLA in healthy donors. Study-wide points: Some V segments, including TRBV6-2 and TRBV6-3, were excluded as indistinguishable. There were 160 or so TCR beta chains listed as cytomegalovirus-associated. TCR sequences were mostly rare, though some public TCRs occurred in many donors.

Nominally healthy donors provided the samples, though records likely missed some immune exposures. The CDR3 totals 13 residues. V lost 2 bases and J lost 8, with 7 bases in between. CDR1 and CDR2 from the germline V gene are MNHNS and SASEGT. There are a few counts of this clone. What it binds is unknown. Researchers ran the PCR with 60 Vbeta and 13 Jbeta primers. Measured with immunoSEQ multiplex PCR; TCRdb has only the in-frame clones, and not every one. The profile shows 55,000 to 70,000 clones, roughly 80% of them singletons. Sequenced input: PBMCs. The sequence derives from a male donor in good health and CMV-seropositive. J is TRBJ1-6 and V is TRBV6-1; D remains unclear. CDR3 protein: CASSEMAHSPLHF. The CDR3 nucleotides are TGTGCCAGCAGTGAAATGGCACATTCACCCCTCCACTTT.